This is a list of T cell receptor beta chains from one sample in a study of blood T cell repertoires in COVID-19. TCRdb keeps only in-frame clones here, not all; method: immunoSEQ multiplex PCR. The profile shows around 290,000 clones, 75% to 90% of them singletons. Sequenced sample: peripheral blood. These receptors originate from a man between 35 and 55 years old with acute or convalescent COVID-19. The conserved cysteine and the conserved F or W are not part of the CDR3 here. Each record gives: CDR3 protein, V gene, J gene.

CDR3 protein: ASSLGFRQGETEAF
V gene: TRBV27
J gene: TRBJ1-1

CDR3 protein: ASSLRGIYSNYGYT
V gene: TRBV5-6
J gene: TRBJ1-2

CDR3 protein: ATGLFGTEAF
V gene: TRBV2
J gene: TRBJ1-1

CDR3 protein: ASSSYPLEASPLH
V gene: TRBV5-8
J gene: TRBJ1-6

CDR3 protein: ASSLYRDSRVYSNQPQH
V gene: TRBV7-8
J gene: TRBJ1-5

CDR3 protein: ASSLATLGQGIAEAF
V gene: TRBV5-1
J gene: TRBJ1-1

CDR3 protein: ASSRTGDENYGYT
V gene: TRBV18
J gene: TRBJ1-2

CDR3 protein: ASSVWATNSPLH
V gene: TRBV11-2
J gene: TRBJ1-6

CDR3 protein: ASSPGQGAQWYGYT
V gene: TRBV19
J gene: TRBJ1-2

CDR3 protein: ASSFQRTGGLNEQF
V gene: TRBV6-2/TRBV6-3
J gene: TRBJ2-1

CDR3 protein: ASSYSIGTGNYGYT
V gene: TRBV6-5
J gene: TRBJ1-2

CDR3 protein: ASSLQLNTEAF
V gene: TRBV5-5
J gene: TRBJ1-1

CDR3 protein: AISESFRGYGYT
V gene: TRBV10-3
J gene: TRBJ1-2

CDR3 protein: AWSESSSQY
V gene: TRBV30
J gene: TRBJ2-3

CDR3 protein: ASSLTGGTEAF
V gene: TRBV7-9
J gene: TRBJ1-1

CDR3 protein: ASSDPSTDTQY
V gene: TRBV6-1
J gene: TRBJ2-3

CDR3 protein: SVLALNEKLF
V gene: TRBV29-1
J gene: TRBJ1-4

CDR3 protein: AISETGNTEAF
V gene: TRBV10-3
J gene: TRBJ1-1

CDR3 protein: AWSVQSADTQY
V gene: TRBV30
J gene: TRBJ2-3

CDR3 protein: ASESHNSPLH
V gene: TRBV12-2
J gene: TRBJ1-6

CDR3 protein: ASSESGAGDVPYNEQF
V gene: TRBV10-1
J gene: TRBJ2-1

CDR3 protein: ASTLPGQGVNEAF
V gene: TRBV28
J gene: TRBJ1-1

CDR3 protein: ASSLAGAGADEQY
V gene: TRBV5-1
J gene: TRBJ2-7

CDR3 protein: AWSDPLQEPLEAF
V gene: TRBV30
J gene: TRBJ1-1

CDR3 protein: ASSPRTSGGPDTQY
V gene: TRBV11-3
J gene: TRBJ2-3

CDR3 protein: ATSPGTGYGSPLH
V gene: TRBV6-4
J gene: TRBJ1-6

CDR3 protein: AWSVSGGGNSPLH
V gene: TRBV30
J gene: TRBJ1-6

CDR3 protein: SAAPINIQY
V gene: TRBV20-1
J gene: TRBJ2-4

CDR3 protein: ASSLGGEGYEAF
V gene: TRBV5-1
J gene: TRBJ1-1

CDR3 protein: ASSLVGGDYGYT
V gene: TRBV5-1
J gene: TRBJ1-2

CDR3 protein: ASSAHRGIDEQY
V gene: TRBV2
J gene: TRBJ2-7

CDR3 protein: ASSITDRASEAF
V gene: TRBV7-9
J gene: TRBJ1-1

CDR3 protein: ASSPDTFYGYT
V gene: TRBV19
J gene: TRBJ1-2

CDR3 protein: ASSSLGLSTDTQY
V gene: TRBV5-4
J gene: TRBJ2-3

CDR3 protein: ASSVAQGTGELF
V gene: TRBV2
J gene: TRBJ2-2

CDR3 protein: ASSPQSGYGYT
V gene: TRBV9
J gene: TRBJ1-2

CDR3 protein: ASSWFGLADTQY
V gene: TRBV19
J gene: TRBJ2-3

CDR3 protein: ASSLDRETSGGRQY
V gene: TRBV5-4
J gene: TRBJ2-7

CDR3 protein: ASSSGLSTEAF
V gene: TRBV7-2
J gene: TRBJ1-1

CDR3 protein: ASSQTGWNTEAF
V gene: TRBV27
J gene: TRBJ1-1

CDR3 protein: ASSLGAGSADTQY
V gene: TRBV5-4
J gene: TRBJ2-3

CDR3 protein: ASSPDRGFLYEQY
V gene: TRBV2
J gene: TRBJ2-7

CDR3 protein: ASSQHYNEQF
V gene: TRBV3-1/TRBV3-2
J gene: TRBJ2-1

CDR3 protein: ASSLGQGWEQY
V gene: TRBV5-1
J gene: TRBJ2-7

CDR3 protein: ASSSFFGDTQY
V gene: TRBV14
J gene: TRBJ2-3

CDR3 protein: ASSHRGQTSTGELF
V gene: TRBV4-2
J gene: TRBJ2-2

CDR3 protein: ASSLSGTTNTGELF
V gene: TRBV7-9
J gene: TRBJ2-2

CDR3 protein: ASSPGYGYT
V gene: TRBV3-1/TRBV3-2
J gene: TRBJ1-2

CDR3 protein: ASSLARETSQQY
V gene: TRBV7-6
J gene: TRBJ2-7

CDR3 protein: ASGDRADNEQF
V gene: TRBV4-1
J gene: TRBJ2-1

CDR3 protein: ASSAQQRQGIRYNEQF
V gene: TRBV6-1
J gene: TRBJ2-1

CDR3 protein: ASRSEADYGYT
V gene: TRBV9
J gene: TRBJ1-2

CDR3 protein: ASSQDQGKTEAF
V gene: TRBV4-2
J gene: TRBJ1-1

CDR3 protein: ASSVVGRNSPLH
V gene: TRBV9
J gene: TRBJ1-6

CDR3 protein: ASSLPAGEKLF
V gene: TRBV5-6
J gene: TRBJ1-4

CDR3 protein: ASSWLAFGGELF
V gene: TRBV2
J gene: TRBJ2-2

CDR3 protein: ASSYKGPSFTEAF
V gene: TRBV6-5
J gene: TRBJ1-1

CDR3 protein: ASSQDGTGGGYGYT
V gene: TRBV3-1/TRBV3-2
J gene: TRBJ1-2

CDR3 protein: ASSPGTGGYEQY
V gene: TRBV2
J gene: TRBJ2-7

CDR3 protein: ASRTDSYTIY
V gene: TRBV6-5
J gene: TRBJ1-3